A single sample is the source of the 13 T cell receptor beta chains below, sequenced in a study of vaccination and CD4 T cells after COVID-19 (dated by TCRdb to between 2021 and 2024). Their antigens remain unidentified. The library came from PCR. Sequencing relied on an Illumina iSeq 100. DNA from cultured CD4+ T cells underwent TCR sequencing with the Oncomine TCR Beta short-read assay at the Johns Hopkins FTIC core. TCRdb passed the public sequencing reads through fastp at Q25 and MiXCR, retaining productive beta sequences. Records with the same CDR3 protein are collapsed into one entry carrying the most frequent genes and DNA. Recorded for this sample are thousands of distinct CDR3 sequences; around three fifths of them occurred a single time. The top ten clones comprise 22% of the sample. In the paper's terms, the treatment or condition label means: approximately 9-day PBMC culture with coronavirus spike peptide pools or control peptides (ViraFEST assay).

Material: CD4+ T cells from blood, cultured in vitro. These receptors all stem from a human donor who had recovered from COVID-19.

CDR3 region: CASSGSRAYNEQFF. CDR3 coding DNA: TGTGCCAGCAGTGGGAGCAGGGCCTACAATGAGCAGTTCTTC. The V and J genes are TRBV11-3 and TRBJ2-1; possibly TRBD1 or TRBD2 for D (5 bases each). Germline V lookup: CDR1 SGHNT, CDR2 YENEEA. V was shortened by 6 bases and J by 2 bases, with 11 bases between the two germline ends. The CDR3 has 14 amino acids.

The chain is built from TRBV5-4 and TRBJ2-7; D gene unclear. Germline assignment: CDR1 SGHNT and CDR2 YYREEE (reference sequence). The CDR3 consists of 14 residues. V lost 3 bases and J lost 5, with 15 bases in between. CDR3 nucleotide sequence: TGTGCCAGCAGCTCCGGCCCCTCTGGGGACGAGCAGTACTTC. Amino acids: CASSSGPSGDEQYF.

The DNA for the CDR3 is TGTGCCACCAGTGTGTTCCTAGCGGGTAACCAAGAGACCCAGTACTTC. Translation gives CATSVFLAGNQETQYF. This rearrangement joins TRBV24-1 to TRBJ2-5, with TRBD2 matching over 8 bases. CDR1 KGHDR and CDR2 SFDVKD come from the germline V gene. Unmatched junction bases numbered 7, after V lost 5 bases and J lost 0 bases. The length of the CDR3 is 16 residues.

The chain is built from TRBV2 and TRBJ2-7; tentative D call: TRBD2 (6 bases). The germline V gene has CDR1 SNHLY and CDR2 FYNNEI. The V and J ends lost 6 bases and 0 bases respectively, with 12 bases between them. This CDR3 comprises 14 residues. Written as DNA, the CDR3 is TGTGCCAGCAGCGCCTGGGGGGTCTCCTACGAGCAGTACTTC. Its protein is CASSAWGVSYEQYF.

A word on this clonotype: It is unclear where the CDR3 begins or ends on the DNA, so no DNA is shown, and the CDR3 is as TCRdb lists it. The chain joins TRBV27 to TRBJ1-6; the table assigns TRBD1, which was not confirmed against the DNA. Germline values: CDR1 MNHEY, CDR2 SMNVEV (reference sequence). The CDR3 length is 17 residues, termini included. Here the CDR3 reads CASSFFGQGAYNSPLHF.

The V gene is TRBV7-3, the J gene TRBJ1-1, with D hard to call. Deletions cut 5 bases from V and 7 bases from J, with 11 bases between. Germline V lookup: CDR1 SGHTA, CDR2 FQGTGA. This CDR3 is 12 amino acids long. CDR3 bases: TGTGCCAGCAGCCTGGACGGCCTTGAAGCTTTCTTT. It encodes CASSLDGLEAFF.

V usage is TRBV5-4 and J usage is TRBJ1-2; TRBD1 agrees at 10 bases. The germline CDR1 and CDR2 sequences are SGHNT and YYREEE (reference sequence). J gave up 5 bases and V 4 bases, and 5 bases lay outside the gene matches. This CDR3 has 14 residues. Written as DNA, the CDR3 is TGTGCCAGCAGCGTGGGGGGACAGGGGTATGGCTACACCTTC. This sequence encodes CASSVGGQGYGYTF. The full variable domain, completed using reference TRBV5-4 and TRBJ1-2, is ETGVTQSPTHLIKTRGQQVTLRCSSQSGHNTVSWYQQALGQGPQFIFQYYREEENGRGNFPPRFSGLQFPNYSSELNVNALELDDSALYLCASSVGGQGYGYTFGSGTRLTVV.

This clonotype was seen once. The rearrangement links TRBV7-2 to TRBJ2-2; 12 bases fit TRBD2. This CDR3 contains 17 residues. V was pared by 5 bases and J by 2 bases, with 6 bases of the junction left unmatched. Germline V gene lookup returns CDR1 SGHTA and CDR2 FQGNSA. In DNA, the CDR3 is TGTGCCAGCAGCCTCACTAGCGGGGGGCTCAACACCGGGGAGCTGTTTTTT. Translated, it gives CASSLTSGGLNTGELFF.

The chain joins TRBV2 to TRBJ1-1; unclear D gene. The germline CDR1 and CDR2 sequences are SNHLY and FYNNEI. This CDR3 has 13 amino acids. Trimming removed 4 bases from V and 3 bases from J, with 9 bases in between. The CDR3 DNA follows: TGTGCCAGCAGTGGAACGGAGGACACTGAAGCTTTCTTT. Amino acids: CASSGTEDTEAFF.

This clonotype was observed a few times. The gene calls are TRBV6-2 or TRBV6-3 and TRBJ2-5; 7 bases are a match to TRBD1. There are 14 residues in the CDR3. V lost 5 bases and J lost 4; bases outside the gene matches: 7. The germline CDR1 and CDR2 sequences are MNHEY and SVGEGT. The DNA for the CDR3 is TGTGCCAGCAGTCCCAGGGGGACGGGAGAGACCCAGTACTTC. It yields the protein CASSPRGTGETQYF.

Within the sample, this clonotype is medium-sized. V and J are TRBV6-1 and TRBJ2-1, with a tentative D call TRBD1 (6 bases). V lost 5 bases and J lost 12, with 20 bases in between. Looked up from germline, CDR1 is MNHNS and CDR2 is SASEGT. The CDR3 has 14 residues. The CDR3 nucleotides are TGTGCCAGCAGTATCCGGGACACTAAAATCGGGCAGTTCTTC. The encoded protein is CASSIRDTKIGQFF.

The genes are TRBV27 and TRBJ2-2; the match to TRBD1 covers 7 bases. The V and J ends lost 4 bases and 3 bases, in that order; junction bases with no gene match: 5. The length of the CDR3 is 15 residues. CDR1 MNHEY and CDR2 SMNVEV come from the germline V gene (reference sequence). The CDR3 loop is CASSSDRRYTGELFF. CDR3 nucleotide sequence: TGTGCCAGCAGTTCGGACAGGCGATACACCGGGGAGCTGTTTTTT.

The chain couples TRBV15 to TRBJ2-7; D is undetermined. The ends were cut back, 3 bases at V and 6 bases at J, with 15 bases in the middle. In germline, CDR1 is LNHNV, CDR2 YYDKDF (reference sequence). This CDR3 contains 14 residues. CDR3: CATSRTPQDAEQYF. In DNA, the CDR3 is TGTGCCACCAGCAGGACCCCGCAGGACGCCGAGCAGTACTTC.